This T cell receptor beta chain was captured in a study of T cells after posttransplantation cyclophosphamide. The repertoire was sequenced with immunoSEQ multiplex PCR; TCRdb's copy has only in-frame clones and lacks some. The table has roughly 3,000 clones, under 80% seen once. A marrow graft followed busulfan-fludarabine conditioning, with cyclophosphamide on days +3 and +4. Trimming cost V 1 base and J 1 base; bases outside gene matches: 6. The CDR3 sequence is 16 residues long. Germline CDR1 reads SGHRS; CDR2 reads YFSETQ. The V call is TRBV5-1, the J call TRBJ2-7, with TRBD2 matching 9 bases. The starting material was PBMCs, obtained after allogeneic stem cell transplant with posttransplant cyclophosphamide. The TCR comes from a female patient aged 45-60 years who received an allogeneic stem cell transplant from a related donor, was CMV-positive, and had no GVHD. Some T cells may be supplied by the graft donor. CDR3 DNA sequence: TGCGCCAGCAGCTTGAGTAGCGGGGGATGGTCCTACGAGCAGTACTTC. It specifies CASSLSSGGWSYEQYF.